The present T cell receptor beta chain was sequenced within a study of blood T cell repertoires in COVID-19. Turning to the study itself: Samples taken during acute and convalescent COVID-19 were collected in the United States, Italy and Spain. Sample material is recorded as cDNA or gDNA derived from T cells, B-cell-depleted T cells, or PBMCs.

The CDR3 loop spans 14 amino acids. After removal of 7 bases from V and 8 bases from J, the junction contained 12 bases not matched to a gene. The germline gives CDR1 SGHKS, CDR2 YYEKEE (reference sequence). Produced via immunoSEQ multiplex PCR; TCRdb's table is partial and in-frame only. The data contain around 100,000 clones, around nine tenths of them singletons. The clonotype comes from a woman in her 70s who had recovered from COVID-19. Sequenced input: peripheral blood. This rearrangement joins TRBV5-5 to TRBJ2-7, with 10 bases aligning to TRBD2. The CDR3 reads CASGLLAGPTQQYF. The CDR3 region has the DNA TGTGCCAGCGGTTTACTAGCGGGGCCTACGCAGCAGTACTTC.